What follows are 27 T cell receptor beta chains derived from one specimen sequenced in a study of cytomegalovirus exposure and HLA in healthy donors. The PCR contained 60 Vbeta and 13 Jbeta primers. The assay was immunoSEQ multiplex PCR, and TCRdb's table has in-frame clones only and misses some. This table has 140,000 or so clones, roughly 72% appearing once. The sequenced sample consisted of PBMCs. These receptors all stem from a man between 40 and 49 years old in good health and CMV-seronegative.

This chain uses TRBV7-7 with TRBJ2-7; TRBD1 might be the D (6 bases). V lost 5 bases, J lost 0 bases, and 14 bases lay in between. In germline, CDR1 is SSHAT, CDR2 FNYEAQ (reference sequence). The length of the CDR3 is 15 residues. The CDR3 DNA is TGTGCCAGCAGCCTACAACAGGGTATCTCCTACGAGCAGTACTTC. Translated, it gives CASSLQQGISYEQYF.

As for this clone: A read error may account for a junction end that differs from germline. The sample carries other DNA sequences with the same CDR3. V gene TRBV12-5 combines with J gene TRBJ2-5; 11 nucleotides line up with TRBD1. This CDR3 comprises 20 residues. Germline V CDR1 and CDR2: LGHNT, FRNRAP. CDR3 residues: CASGLAGQGARSSSQETQYF. CDR3 in DNA: TGTGCTAGTGGTTTGGCTGGACAGGGGGCTAGGTCCTCCTCCCAAGAGACCCAATACTTC.

The chain has TRBV28 and TRBJ1-5, with D perhaps matching TRBD1 (5 bases). Germline lookup yields CDR1 MDHEN and CDR2 SYDVKM. The length of the CDR3 is 14 residues. The V gene lost 8 bases and the J gene lost 5 bases, with 16 bases spanning the gap. CDR3 residues: CASGPPGDDQPQHF. The CDR3 DNA follows: TGTGCCAGCGGCCCCCCGGGGGACGATCAGCCCCAGCATTTT.

The chain employs TRBV6-7 and TRBJ2-2; 12 nucleotides agree with TRBD2. TRBV6-7 is an open reading frame, and its role is uncertain. This CDR3 has 15 amino acids. Trimming took 6 bases from V and 6 from J; bases not matched to a gene: 5. The CDR3 region has the DNA TGTGCCAGCAGCCTAGCGGGAGGGGGACCCGGGGAGCTGTTTTTT. Translated, it gives CASSLAGGGPGELFF.

This clone turned up a few times. V and J are TRBV9 and TRBJ2-7; 8 nucleotides align to TRBD1. Germline CDR1 reads SGDLS; CDR2 reads YYNGEE. CDR3 size: 14 residues. V trimming: 2 bases; J trimming: 4 bases; junction bases outside the gene matches: 5. For the CDR3, the DNA is TGTGCCAGCAGCGTCGGACAGGGACGATACGAGCAGTACTTC. It translates to CASSVGQGRYEQYF.

Concerning this clone itself: Other nucleotide sequences in the sample specify the same CDR3. The gene calls are TRBV6-5 and TRBJ2-7; TRBD2 matches at 8 bases. The germline CDR1 and CDR2 sequences are MNHEY and SVGAGI. The CDR3 consists of 14 residues. The V segment lost 5 bases and the J segment 0 bases; nucleotides outside the gene matches: 3. The CDR3 sequence: CASSLTSGSYEQYF. The CDR3, as DNA: TGTGCCAGCAGTCTCACTAGCGGCTCCTACGAGCAGTACTTC.

This chain uses TRBV27 with TRBJ2-1; possibly TRBD2 for D (6 bases). The CDR3 spans 17 residues. Trimming removed 5 bases at V and 1 base at J, with 18 bases between. CDR1 and CDR2 (germline): MNHEY, SMNVEV (reference sequence). The CDR3 nucleotides are TGTGCCAGCAGTGCACCGGGGGTGGCGACGTCCTACAATGAGCAGTTCTTC. Residues: CASSAPGVATSYNEQFF.

The CDR3 sequence: CASSLGEGRTEAFF. The CDR3 nucleotides read TGTGCCAGCAGCTTAGGGGAGGGGCGTACTGAAGCTTTCTTT. This chain links TRBV7-9 with TRBJ1-1, with TRBD1 as a possible D gene (5 bases). The CDR3 contains 14 residues. Germline V gives CDR1 SEHNR, CDR2 FQNEAQ (reference sequence). Deletions cut 1 base from V and 5 bases from J, with 11 bases between.

This chain joins TRBV5-1 and TRBJ1-1, with 8 positions matching TRBD1. With V trimmed by 6 bases and J by 0 bases, 7 bases remained unmatched. The CDR3 spans 15 residues. The germline V gene encodes CDR1 SGHRS and CDR2 YFSETQ. CDR3: CASTRQGAMNTEAFF. CDR3 nucleotides: TGCGCCAGCACACGCCAGGGGGCGATGAACACTGAAGCTTTCTTT. Full variable domain (remainder filled in from reference TRBV5-1 and TRBJ1-1): KAGVTQTPRYLIKTRGQQVTLSCSPISGHRSVSWYQQTPGQGLQFLFEYFSETQRNKGNFPGRFSGRQFSNSRSEMNVSTLELGDSALYLCASTRQGAMNTEAFFGQGTRLTVV.

The V and J genes are TRBV7-7 and TRBJ2-2; the match to TRBD1 covers 10 bases. The CDR3 spans 15 residues. CDR1 and CDR2 from the germline V gene are SSHAT and FNYEAQ (reference sequence). V trimming: 5 bases; J trimming: 6 bases; junction bases outside the gene matches: 6. CDR3 sequence (DNA): TGTGCCAGCAGCGCCGGGACAGGGGTTTCCGGGGAGCTGTTTTTT. Its translation: CASSAGTGVSGELFF.

This chain joins TRBV7-6 and TRBJ2-7; 9 positions agree with TRBD1. Germline CDR1 reads SGHVS; CDR2 reads FNYEAQ. J was trimmed by 3 bases and V by 1 base; bases with no gene match: 7. The CDR3 spans 16 residues. Here the CDR3 DNA reads TGTGCCAGCAGCTTAGGACTCGGGGGACAGGGCTACGAGCAGTACTTC. It specifies CASSLGLGGQGYEQYF.

This clone was seen once. This chain joins TRBV20-1 and TRBJ2-7, with a weak D call TRBD2 (6 bases). The CDR3 runs 11 residues. V lost 6 bases and J 3 bases, leaving 9 bases between the germline ends. The germline V gene encodes CDR1 DFQATT and CDR2 SNEGSKA (reference sequence). CDR3 amino acids: CSARLDYEQYF. The CDR3 DNA follows: TGCAGTGCCAGACTAGACTACGAGCAGTACTTC.

In its sample, this clone was seen once. An end of the junction does not agree with germline; a read error may underlie this. The rearrangement links TRBV30 to TRBJ2-4, with 10 nucleotides matching TRBD1. This CDR3 is 14 amino acids long. Germline V gene lookup returns CDR1 GTSNPN and CDR2 SVGIG (reference sequence). In DNA form, the CDR3 reads TGTGCCTGGAGCCGTGGGACAGGGGAAAACAGTCAGTACTTC. Protein sequence: CAWSRGTGENSQYF.

The V call is TRBV19, the J call TRBJ1-2; 7 bases line up with TRBD1. Germline values: CDR1 LNHDA, CDR2 SQIVND (reference sequence). V was clipped by 6 bases and J by 8 bases; unmatched bases: 9. CDR3 size: 13 residues. The CDR3: CASRYSNRGGYTF. Written as DNA, the CDR3 is TGTGCCAGTAGATACTCAAACAGGGGAGGCTACACCTTC.

This clone was recorded once. This chain uses TRBV2 with TRBJ2-3, with 9 bases that match TRBD2. Germline CDR1 SNHLY, CDR2 FYNNEI. The CDR3 runs to 17 residues. After removal of 0 bases from V and 6 bases from J, the junction contained 10 bases not matched to a gene. The CDR3 here is CASSEAASGAAMDTQYF. DNA of the CDR3: TGTGCCAGCAGTGAAGCGGCTAGCGGGGCGGCCATGGATACGCAGTATTTT.

This clone was detected a few times. The CDR3 protein is CASSELGRGLSYEQYF. CDR3 DNA sequence: TGTGCCAGCAGTGAACTGGGGAGGGGTCTCTCCTACGAGCAGTACTTC. This sequence joins TRBV6-1 and TRBJ2-7, with 7 bases aligning to TRBD2. The CDR3 extends over 16 amino acids. Germline V gives CDR1 MNHNS, CDR2 SASEGT. With 2 bases clipped from V and 0 bases from J, the junction kept 7 bases outside the gene matches.

The chain uses TRBV4-1 and TRBJ2-5; TRBD1 matches 7 bases. Germline lookup yields CDR1 MGHRA and CDR2 YSYEKL. Unmatched junction bases numbered 13, after V lost 2 bases and J lost 1 base. This CDR3 region has 18 residues. This CDR3 reads CASSQLGSGTDVQETQYF. The CDR3 DNA reads TGCGCCAGCAGCCAATTAGGTTCCGGGACAGACGTCCAAGAGACCCAGTACTTC.

This clone was detected a few times. V usage is TRBV5-4 and J usage is TRBJ2-1, with 8 bases identical to TRBD1. The J segment lost 8 bases and the V segment lost 6 bases, leaving 7 bases of the junction unmatched. The CDR3 is 13 amino acids. Germline-derived CDR1 and CDR2 are SGHNT and YYREEE (reference sequence). DNA of the CDR3: TGTGCCAGCACCCGGGACAGGACCGATGAGCAGTTCTTC. Protein sequence: CASTRDRTDEQFF.

Of note for this clone: The identical CDR3 is also encoded by other nucleotide sequences in the sample. CDR3 sequence: CASSPGTGELFF. Written as DNA, the CDR3 is TGTGCCAGCAGCCCGGGAACCGGGGAGCTGTTTTTT. The chain recombines TRBV11-3 with TRBJ2-2; D is possibly TRBD2 (5 bases). This CDR3 is 12 amino acids long. The V gene's germline CDR1 is SGHNT and CDR2 YENEEA. V lost 5 bases and J 5 bases, leaving 6 bases between the germline ends. Full variable domain (outside the CDR3, taken from reference TRBV11-3 and TRBJ2-2): EAGVVQSPRYKIIEKKQPVAFWCNPISGHNTLYWYLQNLGQGPELLIRYENEEAVDDSQLPKDRFSAERLKGVDSTLKIQPAELGDSAVYLCASSPGTGELFFGEGSRLTVL.

This clone has only a few counts. The rearrangement uses TRBV6-4 and TRBJ2-7, with 9 bases that match TRBD1. Per germline, CDR1 MRHNA and CDR2 SNTAGT. The CDR3 runs 13 residues. J was trimmed by 3 bases and V by 6 bases; bases with no gene match: 3. The chain's CDR3 is CASRQGQGYEQYF. The CDR3, as DNA: TGTGCCAGCAGGCAGGGACAGGGCTACGAGCAGTACTTC.

V gene TRBV19 combines with J gene TRBJ1-2, with a tentative D call TRBD1 (6 bases). CDR3 size: 14 residues. Germline assignment: CDR1 LNHDA and CDR2 SQIVND (reference sequence). V was trimmed by 7 bases and J by 4 bases, leaving 16 bases between them. CDR3 DNA: TGTGCCAGTACCCTCCAGGGGCGCGCCTATGGCTACACCTTC. Amino acids: CASTLQGRAYGYTF.

The chain uses TRBV11-3 and TRBJ2-2, with D perhaps TRBD2 (7 bases). The CDR3 has 17 amino acids. Germline V gene sequence: CDR1 SGHNT, CDR2 YENEEA. V lost 0 bases and J lost 6, with 17 bases in between. CDR3 sequence: CASSLDPGKGGPGELFF. In DNA form, the CDR3 reads TGTGCCAGCAGCTTAGATCCCGGGAAGGGGGGGCCCGGGGAGCTGTTTTTT.

This chain joins TRBV7-2 and TRBJ2-7; 9 nucleotides match TRBD2. The V and J ends lost 1 base and 6 bases, in that order; junction bases with no gene match: 7. CDR3 size: 15 residues. Germline V lookup: CDR1 SGHTA, CDR2 FQGNSA. The DNA for the CDR3 is TGTGCCAGCAGCTTAGTTTTTAGCGGGAGCGGCGAGCAGTACTTC. It is translated as CASSLVFSGSGEQYF. Full variable domain (missing parts from reference TRBV7-2 and TRBJ2-7): GAGVSQSPSNKVTEKGKDVELRCDPISGHTALYWYRQSLGQGLEFLIYFQGNSAPDKSGLPSDRFSAERTGGSVSTLTIQRTQQEDSAVYLCASSLVFSGSGEQYFGPGTRLTVT.

V is TRBV28 and J is TRBJ2-2; 7 positions match TRBD2. The CDR3 runs 16 residues. V lost 2 bases and J lost 2; bases outside the gene matches: 5. Germline loops: CDR1 MDHEN, CDR2 SYDVKM. The chain's CDR3 is CASSLTASGNTGELFF. The CDR3 region has the DNA TGTGCCAGCAGTTTAACGGCTAGCGGTAACACCGGGGAGCTGTTTTTT.

The table lists this clone with a few counts. The chain recombines TRBV11-2 with TRBJ1-1, with D possibly being TRBD1 (5 bases). Between the trimmed V and J ends, which lost 2 bases and 12 bases, there was a span of 16 bases. The CDR3 has 13 residues. Germline V gene data show CDR1 as SGHAT and CDR2 as FQNNGV. The CDR3 region has the DNA TGTGCCAGCAGCTTAAATTATGGGGGGGGGACTTTCTTT. Its translation: CASSLNYGGGTFF.

There are a few counts of this clone. This sequence joins TRBV9 and TRBJ2-2; D may be TRBD1 (5 bases). Looked up from germline, CDR1 is SGDLS and CDR2 is YYNGEE. V lost 7 bases to trimming and J lost 4 bases, with 17 bases between them. This CDR3 is built from 15 residues. The CDR3 is CASGITGSSTGELFF. The CDR3 nucleotides are TGTGCCAGCGGTATAACAGGCTCGAGCACCGGGGAGCTGTTTTTT. The variable domain in full, with the rest retrieved from reference TRBV9 and TRBJ2-2, is DSGVTQTPKHLITATGQRVTLRCSPRSGDLSVYWYQQSLDQGLQFLIQYYNGEERAKGNILERFSAQQFPDLHSELNLSSLELGDSALYFCASGITGSSTGELFFGEGSRLTVL.

The V call is TRBV25-1, the J call TRBJ2-1, with TRBD2 matching 9 bases. This CDR3 is 16 amino acids long. With 6 bases clipped from V and 1 base from J, the junction kept 7 bases outside the gene matches. Looked up from germline, CDR1 is MGHDK and CDR2 is SYGVNS. The CDR3 region is CASSATSGGSYNEQFF. CDR3 bases: TGTGCCAGCAGCGCGACTAGCGGCGGGTCCTACAATGAGCAGTTCTTC.